Included here is one T cell receptor (beta chain) sequence, with context. No antigen is known for it. Per-base quality was not reported, and no clone a single base away is much larger than it. This sample is part of a study of beta chain features in type 1 diabetes (dated by TCRdb to between 2017 and 2018). Background on the whole study: Patients and healthy donors did not differ in mean age, gender distribution, total cell number or subset yield. A total of about 99,000,000 sorted cells were examined across all samples, and RNA yield correlated strongly with the number of cells per subset. In the study, TCRB repertoires of sorted circulating CD4+ T cell subsets from recently diagnosed type 1 diabetes patients were compared with those of matched healthy donors. Whereas all 30 or so donors provided naive and central memory subsets, regulatory and stem cell-like memory subsets were isolated from just 8 patients and roughly 8 healthy donors. Summary of the overall study and its limitations: PCR may preferentially amplify shorter templates, but because patient and control samples were amplified and corrected together, any resulting skew would affect both groups equally. Naive, central memory and regulatory TCRB repertoires appeared to be more alike among patients than among healthy donors. Type 1 diabetes patients showed a moderate but significant shortening of TCRB CDR3 length in all four CD4+ subsets. Because cDNA rather than genomic DNA was sequenced, highly expressing activated cells could have been over-represented, although no difference in activation and CD3 levels was found between groups. At VDJ recombination sites, patients with type 1 diabetes made fewer insertions and deleted more nucleotides, a pattern implying thymic rearrangement abnormalities. Because the HLA sub-analyses included only small numbers of individuals, any influence of HLA type on TCRB rearrangement was left unresolved.

All of the isolated RNA was reverse transcribed with the High Capacity cDNA Reverse Transcription Kit, so expressed TCRB transcripts were sequenced. Deep immunoSEQ sequencing was applied to naive, central memory and regulatory T cell samples, giving an average of about 3.4 million total reads per sample. Sorted cells were lysed in RLT buffer and RNA was extracted with DNase-treated RNeasy Micro or Mini kits, depending on cell number. To prevent cross-contamination, every cell subset was processed on its own, while patient and healthy donor samples were processed together. The immunoSEQ multiplex PCR was used to amplify TCRB sequences from cDNA, yielding 87-bp fragments that span the CDR3 region. Amplicons were sequenced on the Illumina HiSeq platform. On the study's bioinformatics: PCR bias was corrected computationally using synthetic template baselines, and reads within Hamming distance 2 were collapsed, with unmergeable singletons discarded. Reads were aligned to IMGT to assign V, D and J genes, CDR3 length, and insertions or deletions at six rearrangement sites. Within each subset, clonotype counts were normalized to the number of sorted cells before true diversity and Gini coefficients were calculated with the tcR R package. Repertoire sharing was quantified using the overlap coefficient calculated on TCRB nucleotide sequences. Out-of-frame TCRB sequences from naive cells were analyzed as a proxy for the pre-selection repertoire. As stored in TCRdb, this immuneACCESS dataset retains in-frame rearrangements with V and J assigned. A fraction of the clones does not appear; measured against another copy, unresolved V genes explain less than half of the discrepancy, and the remainder lacks a known reason. Clone size and the V and J calls come from that table; the DNA yielded D and trimming. This sample has some 280,000 clones in its table, and 14% of those were observed once. The top ten clonotypes cover around 0.016% of the sample.

The CDR3 starts with the cysteine, ends with the phenylalanine, and has 14 residues. Only the CDR3 portion is preserved as DNA: 42 bases, with reading frame beginning at the first base. The trim is 2 bases for V and 0 bases for J, with a gap of 8 bases between the germline ends. From the germline V gene, CDR1 is KGHSH and CDR2 is LQKENI. A single peripheral blood draw of approximately 110 mL on average was collected from each donor into heparinised tubes. A BD FACSAria II was used to sort naive, central memory, regulatory and stem cell-like memory CD4+ T cells with a panel that included CD45RO, CCR7, CD25, CD127, CD95 and CD27. Every sorted population had a purity above 95%. PBMCs were separated immediately by Lymphoprep density gradient centrifugation and were stained directly, without being cultured. So that batch effects would be minimized, each experiment stained and sorted samples in pairs, pairing one healthy donor with one patient.

The TCR originated in a man younger than 45 with type 1 diabetes. The sequenced sample consisted of naive CD4+ T cells from blood. What this sample's cell subset or site label stands for: true naive CD4+ T cells. The V and J genes are TRBV18 and TRBJ2-7; TRBD2 might be the D gene, on 6 matching bases. CDR3 sequence: CASSPTGGSYEQYF. The nucleotide sequence is given as TGTGCCAGCTCACCAACCGGGGGCTCCTACGAGCAGTACTTC.